This T cell receptor beta chain came from a study of human thymus T cells. Study results and limitations: Related work showed strongly overlapping thymic repertoires across unrelated individuals. V and J gene usage appeared biased in thymic and blood repertoires.

V dropped 3 bases and J dropped 3 bases, with 8 bases sitting between them. Germline CDR1 and CDR2: SGHTA and FQGNSA. The CDR3 covers 14 residues. Corrective cardiac surgery supplied the resected thymus tissue. Infants, healthy and Finnish, who were having corrective surgery for congenital heart defects served as donors. About this clone: Its cognate antigen is unknown.

Using immunoSEQ multiplex PCR, the repertoire was profiled, and TCRdb retains in-frame clones only, with some absent. The sample consists of 86,000 or so clones, roughly 96% of them appearing once. The clonotype comes from a boy younger than two with a congenital heart defect but otherwise immunologically healthy. The chain uses TRBV7-2 and TRBJ1-4; TRBD1 is a possible D gene (6 bases). Specimen: thymus tissue. CDR3 coding DNA: TGTGCCAGCAGCTTGGACAGCTCTAATGAAAAACTGTTTTTT. Translated: CASSLDSSNEKLFF. Full variable domain (rest looked up from reference TRBV7-2 and TRBJ1-4): GAGVSQSPSNKVTEKGKDVELRCDPISGHTALYWYRQSLGQGLEFLIYFQGNSAPDKSGLPSDRFSAERTGGSVSTLTIQRTQQEDSAVYLCASSLDSSNEKLFFGSGTQLSVL.